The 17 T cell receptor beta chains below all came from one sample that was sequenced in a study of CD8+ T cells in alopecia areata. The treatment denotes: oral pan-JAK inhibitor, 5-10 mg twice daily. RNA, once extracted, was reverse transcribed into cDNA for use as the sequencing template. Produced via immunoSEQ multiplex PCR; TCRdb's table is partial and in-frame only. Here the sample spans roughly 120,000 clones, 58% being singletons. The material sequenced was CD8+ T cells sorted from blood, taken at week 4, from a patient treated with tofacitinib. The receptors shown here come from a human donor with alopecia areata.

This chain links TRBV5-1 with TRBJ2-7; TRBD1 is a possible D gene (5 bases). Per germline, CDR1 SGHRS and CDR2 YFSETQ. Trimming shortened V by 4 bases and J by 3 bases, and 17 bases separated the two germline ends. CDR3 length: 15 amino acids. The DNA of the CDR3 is TGCGCCAGCAGCATCCCGGGCAGGGCCGACTACGAGCAGTACTTC. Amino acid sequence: CASSIPGRADYEQYF.

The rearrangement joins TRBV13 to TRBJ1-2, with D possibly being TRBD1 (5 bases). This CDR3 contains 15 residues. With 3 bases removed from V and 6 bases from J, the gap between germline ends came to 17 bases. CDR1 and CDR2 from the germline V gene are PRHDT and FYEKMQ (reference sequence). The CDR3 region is CASSFRGIQKDGYTF. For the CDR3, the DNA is TGTGCCAGCAGCTTTCGGGGGATACAGAAGGATGGCTACACCTTC. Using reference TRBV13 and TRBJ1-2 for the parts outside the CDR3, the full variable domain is AAGVIQSPRHLIKEKRETATLKCYPIPRHDTVYWYQQGPGQDPQFLISFYEKMQSDKGSIPDRFSAQQFSDYHSELNMSSLELGDSALYFCASSFRGIQKDGYTFGSGTRLTVV.

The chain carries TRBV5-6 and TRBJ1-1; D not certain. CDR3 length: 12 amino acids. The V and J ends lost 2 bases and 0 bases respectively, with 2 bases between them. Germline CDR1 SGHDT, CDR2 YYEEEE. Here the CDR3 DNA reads TGTGCCAGCAGCTTAGTGAACACTGAAGCTTTCTTT. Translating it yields CASSLVNTEAFF.

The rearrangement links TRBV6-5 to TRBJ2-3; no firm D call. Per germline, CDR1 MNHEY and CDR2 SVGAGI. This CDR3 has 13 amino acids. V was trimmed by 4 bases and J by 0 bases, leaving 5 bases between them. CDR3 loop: CASSFDSTDTQYF. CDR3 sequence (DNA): TGTGCCAGCAGTTTTGACAGCACAGATACGCAGTATTTT.

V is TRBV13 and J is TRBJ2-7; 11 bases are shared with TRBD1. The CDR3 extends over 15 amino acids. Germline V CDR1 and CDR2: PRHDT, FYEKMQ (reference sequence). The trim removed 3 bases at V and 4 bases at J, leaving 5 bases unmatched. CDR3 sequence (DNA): TGTGCCAGCAGCTTTGATGGACAGGGGGCTTACGAGCAGTACTTC. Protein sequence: CASSFDGQGAYEQYF.

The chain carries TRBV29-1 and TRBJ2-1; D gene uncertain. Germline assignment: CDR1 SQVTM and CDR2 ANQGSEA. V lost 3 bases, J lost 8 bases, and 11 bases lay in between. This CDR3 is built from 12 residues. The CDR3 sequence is CSVEALADEQFF. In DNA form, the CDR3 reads TGCAGCGTTGAGGCGCTGGCAGATGAGCAGTTCTTC.

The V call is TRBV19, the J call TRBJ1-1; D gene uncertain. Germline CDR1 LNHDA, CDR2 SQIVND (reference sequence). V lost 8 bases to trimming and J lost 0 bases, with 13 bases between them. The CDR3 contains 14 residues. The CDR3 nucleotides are TGTGCCAGTCTAAGCCGGGTCCTGAACACTGAAGCTTTCTTT. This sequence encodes CASLSRVLNTEAFF. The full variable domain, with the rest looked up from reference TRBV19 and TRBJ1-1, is DGGITQSPKYLFRKEGQNVTLSCEQNLNHDAMYWYRQDPGQGLRLIYYSQIVNDFQKGDIAEGYSVSREKKESFPLTVTSAQKNPTAFYLCASLSRVLNTEAFFGQGTRLTVV.

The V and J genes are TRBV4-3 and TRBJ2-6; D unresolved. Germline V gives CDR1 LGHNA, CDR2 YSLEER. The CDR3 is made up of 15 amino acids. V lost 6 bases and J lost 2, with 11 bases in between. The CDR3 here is CASSPTDAGANVLTF. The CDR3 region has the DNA TGCGCCAGCAGTCCGACCGATGCTGGGGCCAACGTCCTGACTTTC.

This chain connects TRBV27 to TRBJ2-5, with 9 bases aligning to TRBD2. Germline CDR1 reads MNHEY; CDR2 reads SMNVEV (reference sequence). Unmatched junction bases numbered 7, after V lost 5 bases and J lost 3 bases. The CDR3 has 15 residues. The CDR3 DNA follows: TGTGCCAGCAGTACCATAGCGGGGGCGAAAGAGACCCAGTACTTC. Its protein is CASSTIAGAKETQYF.

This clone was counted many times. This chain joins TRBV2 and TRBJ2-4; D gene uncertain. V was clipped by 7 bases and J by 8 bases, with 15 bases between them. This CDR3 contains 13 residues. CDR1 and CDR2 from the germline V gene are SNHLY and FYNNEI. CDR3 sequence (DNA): TGTGCCAGCAAGATGGTAGCCATAGACATTCAGTACTTC. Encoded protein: CASKMVAIDIQYF.

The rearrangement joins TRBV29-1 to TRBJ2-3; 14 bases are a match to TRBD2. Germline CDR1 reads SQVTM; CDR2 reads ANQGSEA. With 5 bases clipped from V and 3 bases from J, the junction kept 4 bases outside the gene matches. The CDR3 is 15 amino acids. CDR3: CSVKGLAGGTDTQYF. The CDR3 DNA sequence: TGCAGCGTTAAAGGACTAGCGGGGGGAACAGATACGCAGTATTTT.

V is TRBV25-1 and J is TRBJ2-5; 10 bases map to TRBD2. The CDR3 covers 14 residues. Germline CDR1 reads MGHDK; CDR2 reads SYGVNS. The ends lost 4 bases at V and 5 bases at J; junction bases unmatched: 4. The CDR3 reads CASSASGGWETQYF. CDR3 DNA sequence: TGTGCCAGCAGTGCTAGCGGGGGATGGGAGACCCAGTACTTC. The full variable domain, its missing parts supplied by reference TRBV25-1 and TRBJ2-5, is EADIYQTPRYLVIGTGKKITLECSQTMGHDKMYWYQQDPGMELHLIHYSYGVNSTEKGDLSSESTVSRIRTEHFPLTLESARPSHTSQYLCASSASGGWETQYFGPGTRLLVL.

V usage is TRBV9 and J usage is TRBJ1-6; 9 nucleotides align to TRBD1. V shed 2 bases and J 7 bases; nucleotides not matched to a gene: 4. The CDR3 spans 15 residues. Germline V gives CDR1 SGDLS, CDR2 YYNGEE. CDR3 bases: TGTGCCAGCAGCGTTGAGGGGACAGGGAATTCACCCCTCCACTTT. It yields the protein CASSVEGTGNSPLHF.

The CDR3 DNA reads as TGTGCCTGGAGTGTGGGGGTCAGCACAGATACGCAGTATTTT. Translated: CAWSVGVSTDTQYF. The V and J genes are TRBV30 and TRBJ2-3, with D perhaps TRBD1 or TRBD2 (5 bases each). The CDR3 extends over 14 amino acids. Deletions cut 0 bases from V and 0 bases from J, with 7 bases between. Germline lookup yields CDR1 GTSNPN and CDR2 SVGIG (reference sequence).

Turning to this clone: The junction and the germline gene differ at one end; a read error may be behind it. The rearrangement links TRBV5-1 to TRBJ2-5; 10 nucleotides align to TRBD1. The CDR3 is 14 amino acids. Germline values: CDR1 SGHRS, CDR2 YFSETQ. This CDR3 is CASSYGTGEEAQYF. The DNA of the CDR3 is TGCGCCAGCAGCTACGGGACAGGGGAAGAGGCCCAGTACTTC.

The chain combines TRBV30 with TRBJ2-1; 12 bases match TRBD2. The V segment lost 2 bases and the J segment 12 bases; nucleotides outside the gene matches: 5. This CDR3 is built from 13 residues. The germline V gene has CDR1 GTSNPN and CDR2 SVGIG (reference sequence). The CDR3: CAWSHLAGGLQFF. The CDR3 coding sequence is TGTGCCTGGAGTCACCTAGCGGGGGGGTTGCAGTTCTTC.

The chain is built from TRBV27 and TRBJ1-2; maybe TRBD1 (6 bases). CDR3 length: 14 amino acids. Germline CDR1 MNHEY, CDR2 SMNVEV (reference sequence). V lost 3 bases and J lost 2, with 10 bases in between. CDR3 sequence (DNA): TGTGCCAGCAGTTTTACAGGGTTGAACTATGGCTACACCTTC. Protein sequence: CASSFTGLNYGYTF.